Included here is one T cell receptor (beta chain) sequence, with context. Purity exceeding 98% was reached by all sorted populations. Germline values: CDR1 SGHVS, CDR2 FQNEAQ. The V end lost 5 bases, the J end lost 1 base, and 17 bases lay between the germline ends. This CDR3 region has 16 residues. These data originate in a study of beta chain features in type 1 diabetes. Expressed TCRB transcripts were sequenced after all isolated RNA was converted to cDNA. Only in-frame clones appear in the TCRdb table, and some are missing; sequencing was by immunoSEQ multiplex PCR. The sample holds roughly 450,000 clones, over 10% seen once.

The V call is TRBV7-8, the J call TRBJ2-5, with TRBD1 as a possible D gene (6 bases). This TCR came from a woman aged 18-30 years in good health. The sequencing sample was made of naive CD4+ T cells from blood. For the CDR3, the DNA is TGTGCCAGCAGCCAGCAGGGGCGGACCCTCCAAGAGACCCAGTACTTC. Translation: CASSQQGRTLQETQYF.